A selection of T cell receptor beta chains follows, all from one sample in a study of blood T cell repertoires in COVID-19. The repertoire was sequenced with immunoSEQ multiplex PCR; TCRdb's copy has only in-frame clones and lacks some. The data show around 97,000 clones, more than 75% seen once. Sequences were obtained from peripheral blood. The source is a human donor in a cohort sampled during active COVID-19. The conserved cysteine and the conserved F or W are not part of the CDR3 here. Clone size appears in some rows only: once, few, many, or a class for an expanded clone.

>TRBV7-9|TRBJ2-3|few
ASNYRMTGKDTDTQY
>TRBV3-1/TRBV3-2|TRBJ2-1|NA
ASSRQTRSSYNEQF
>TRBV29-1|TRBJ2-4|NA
SASGTGGNIQY
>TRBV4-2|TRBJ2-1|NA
ASSQDLLAGGEQF
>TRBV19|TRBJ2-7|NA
ASSISGDTHHEQY
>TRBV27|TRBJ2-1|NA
ASSPVLSSYNEQF
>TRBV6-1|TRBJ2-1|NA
ASSEFVGTSGSSYNEQF
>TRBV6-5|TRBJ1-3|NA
ATVFGNTIY
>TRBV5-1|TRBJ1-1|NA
ASSLDPLTGAEAF
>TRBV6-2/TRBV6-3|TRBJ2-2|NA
ASSYSPRLVVRTRTGELF
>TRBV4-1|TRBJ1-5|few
ASSLGTGVGNQPQH
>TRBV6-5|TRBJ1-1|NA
ASSPNGVNTEAF
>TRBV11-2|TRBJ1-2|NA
ASSAGGARRRGYGYT
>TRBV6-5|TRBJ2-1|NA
ASVSGRAYNEQF
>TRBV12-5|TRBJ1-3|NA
ASGGVSGNTIY
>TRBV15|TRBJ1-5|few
ATSRDRGRNQPQH
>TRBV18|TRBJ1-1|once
ASSLPGQGKTEAF
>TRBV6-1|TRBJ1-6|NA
ASSVITGGGDSPLH
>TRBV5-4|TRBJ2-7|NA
ASRACRESLSYEQY
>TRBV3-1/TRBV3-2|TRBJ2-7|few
ASSQGQGRLDEQY
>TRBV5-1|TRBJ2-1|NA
ASTWGGTGYNEQF
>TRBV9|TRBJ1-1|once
ASSVDPWAGHTEAF
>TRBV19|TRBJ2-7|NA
ASSIAGLDYEQY